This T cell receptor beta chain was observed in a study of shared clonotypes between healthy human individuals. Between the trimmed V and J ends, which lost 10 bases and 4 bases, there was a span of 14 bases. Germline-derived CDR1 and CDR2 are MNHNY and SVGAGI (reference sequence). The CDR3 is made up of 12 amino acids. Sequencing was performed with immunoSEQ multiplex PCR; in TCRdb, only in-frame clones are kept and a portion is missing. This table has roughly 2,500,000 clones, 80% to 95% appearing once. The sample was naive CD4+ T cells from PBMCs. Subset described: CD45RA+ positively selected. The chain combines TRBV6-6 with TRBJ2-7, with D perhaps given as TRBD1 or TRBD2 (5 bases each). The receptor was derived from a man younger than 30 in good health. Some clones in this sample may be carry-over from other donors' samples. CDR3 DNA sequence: TGTGCCACAAAACTTGAGGGGTACGAGCAGTACTTC. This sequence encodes CATKLEGYEQYF.